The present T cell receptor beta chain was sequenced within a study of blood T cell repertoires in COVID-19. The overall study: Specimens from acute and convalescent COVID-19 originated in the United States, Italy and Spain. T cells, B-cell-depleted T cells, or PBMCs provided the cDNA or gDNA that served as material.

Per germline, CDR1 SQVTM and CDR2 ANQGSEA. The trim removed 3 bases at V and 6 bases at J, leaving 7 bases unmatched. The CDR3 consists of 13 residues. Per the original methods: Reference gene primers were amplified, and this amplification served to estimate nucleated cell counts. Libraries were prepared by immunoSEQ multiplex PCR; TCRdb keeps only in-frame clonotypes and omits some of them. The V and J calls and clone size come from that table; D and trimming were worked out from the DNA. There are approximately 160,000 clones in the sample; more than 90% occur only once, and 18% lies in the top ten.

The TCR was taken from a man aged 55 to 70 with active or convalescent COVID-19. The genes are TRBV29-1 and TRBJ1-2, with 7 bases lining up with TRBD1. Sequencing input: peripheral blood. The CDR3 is CSVERAGGNGYTF. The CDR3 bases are TGCAGCGTTGAGCGGGCAGGGGGGAATGGCTACACCTTC.